The rows below give T cell receptor beta chains drawn from one sample of a study of cytomegalovirus exposure and HLA in healthy donors. Generated by immunoSEQ multiplex PCR, the TCRdb table keeps only in-frame clones and is missing some. In the table there are about 140,000 clones, approximately 88% of which are singletons. The sequencing sample was made of PBMCs. The receptor source for this set is a woman in her 40s in good health and CMV-seronegative. The CDR3 runs from the conserved cysteine through the conserved F or W. The D gene is left open where the match is weak. Where a row states a size, it is once, few, many or the class of an expanded clone; other rows omit it.

d_gene,j_gene,v_gene,abundance,CDR3nt,CDR3aa
.,TRBJ2-5,TRBV6-5,.,TGTGCCAGCAGGGAGACACTCCTCGGGGCCCAGTACTTC,CASRETLLGAQYF
TRBD1,TRBJ2-1,TRBV7-9,.,TGTGCCAGCAGCCCCCCGGGACAGGTGGGAAATGAGCAGTTCTTC,CASSPPGQVGNEQFF
TRBD1,TRBJ1-1,TRBV5-1,.,TGCGCCAGCAGCTACTGGACAGGGCAAAACACTGAAGCTTTCTTT,CASSYWTGQNTEAFF
.,TRBJ2-7,TRBV9,.,TGTGCCAGCAGCGTAGGGCAGTACGTCCACGAGCAGTACTTC,CASSVGQYVHEQYF
TRBD1,TRBJ2-7,TRBV18,few,TGTGCCAGCTCACCCGAGGGCAGGGGGTACGAGCAGTACTTC,CASSPEGRGYEQYF
.,TRBJ2-7,TRBV6-5,.,TGTGCCAGTACCCCATCATTAGCGGCCTACGAGCAGTACTTC,CASTPSLAAYEQYF
.,TRBJ2-1,TRBV6-1,.,TGTGCCAGCAGTAAGGGGGGGAATGAGCAGTTCTTC,CASSKGGNEQFF
TRBD1,TRBJ2-5,TRBV7-7,.,TGTGCTAGCAGCCCGGACAGGGTACGGGAGCAGTACTTC,CASSPDRVREQYF
TRBD2,TRBJ2-1,TRBV28,.,TGTGCCAGCAGTTACTTAGCGGGGGAGCAGTTCTTC,CASSYLAGEQFF
.,TRBJ1-1,TRBV4-1,.,TGCGCCAGCAGCCAAGGGACCCAGGGGAACACTGAAGCTTTCTTT,CASSQGTQGNTEAFF
.,TRBJ2-3,TRBV2,.,TGTGCCAGCAGCGAGACGACTAGTACGCCAGATACGCAGTATTTT,CASSETTSTPDTQYF
TRBD2,TRBJ2-1,TRBV5-6,.,TGTGCCAGCAGCTTGAGACTAGCGGGGGACAATGAGCAGTTCTTC,CASSLRLAGDNEQFF
.,TRBJ1-2,TRBV7-9,.,TGTTCCAGCAGCTTACAAGGGTGGGGCGGCTACACCTTC,CSSSLQGWGGYTF
TRBD2,TRBJ2-1,TRBV15,once,TGTGCCACCAGCAGAGATGCCCCCGGGACTAGCGGAAACAATGAGCAGTTCTTC,CATSRDAPGTSGNNEQFF
TRBD1,TRBJ2-7,TRBV5-1,.,TGCGCCAGCAGCATCCGGGACAGGGGAGGCGAGCAGTACTTC,CASSIRDRGGEQYF
.,TRBJ2-4,TRBV27,.,TGTGCCAGCAGTTTCGGGCGGGCGCGCGGAAACATTCAGTACTTC,CASSFGRARGNIQYF
TRBD1,TRBJ2-2,TRBV4-1,.,TGCGCCAGCAGCCTGACAGGGGCGAACACCGGGGAGCTGTTTTTT,CASSLTGANTGELFF
TRBD2,TRBJ2-7,TRBV7-8,.,TGTGCCAGCAGCCCGGGGCTAGCGGGAGCCGCCGACGAGCAGTACTTC,CASSPGLAGAADEQYF
TRBD1,TRBJ2-1,TRBV25-1,.,TGTGCCAGCAGTGGAACAACAGGGGCCACCTACAATGAGCAGTTCTTC,CASSGTTGATYNEQFF
TRBD1,TRBJ2-1,TRBV27,.,TGTGCCAGCACCGAACTTTCGACAGGGGACAATGAGCAGTTCTTC,CASTELSTGDNEQFF
TRBD2,TRBJ2-7,TRBV5-4,.,TGTGCCAGCAGCGGGGGGGGGTCAGAGAGCTCCTACGAGCAGTACTTC,CASSGGGSESSYEQYF
.,TRBJ2-7,TRBV23-1,.,TGCGCCAGCAGTCAAGCAGGGTATCCTAGTAACTCCTACGAGCAGTACTTC,CASSQAGYPSNSYEQYF